These 7 T cell receptor beta chains came from one sample sequenced in a study of OX40 agonist ivuxolimab in advanced cancers. The repertoire was sequenced with immunoSEQ multiplex PCR; TCRdb's copy has only in-frame clones and lacks some. The sample yields 55,000 to 80,000 clones, 70% to 90% seen once. Sequencing used CD4+ or CD8+ T cells sorted from blood, obtained in a trial of the OX40 agonist ivuxolimab. These receptors all come from an adult with an advanced solid tumor such as melanoma, head and neck, liver or kidney cancer.

The V call is TRBV5-5, the J call TRBJ2-7, with TRBD2 identical over 8 bases. Germline lookup yields CDR1 SGHKS and CDR2 YYEKEE (reference sequence). J was trimmed by 0 bases and V by 4 bases; bases with no gene match: 9. CDR3 length: 16 residues. The CDR3 nucleotides are TGTGCCAGCAGCCGTGTGACTAGCGCGACCTCCTACGAGCAGTACTTC. It codes for CASSRVTSATSYEQYF.

The chain links TRBV5-1 to TRBJ2-5; 8 bases are shared with TRBD1. Germline V CDR1 and CDR2: SGHRS, YFSETQ. This CDR3 is 17 amino acids long. Trimming took 0 bases from V and 1 from J; bases not matched to a gene: 8. CDR3 nucleotide sequence: TGCGCCAGCAGCTTGGCCCTGGGACAGGTGTCCCAAGAGACCCAGTACTTC. This codes for CASSLALGQVSQETQYF.

This chain uses TRBV29-1 with TRBJ1-1; D unresolved. Between the trimmed V and J ends, which lost 6 bases and 0 bases, there was a span of 11 bases. The CDR3 is 13 residues long. Germline V CDR1 and CDR2: SQVTM, ANQGSEA. Here the CDR3 reads CSVGRAMNTEAFF. The CDR3 DNA reads as TGCAGCGTGGGGAGGGCCATGAACACTGAAGCTTTCTTT.

V is TRBV19 and J is TRBJ2-3; D unclear. Germline V lookup: CDR1 LNHDA, CDR2 SQIVND (reference sequence). The CDR3 has 13 residues. CDR3 amino acids: CSSSETSTDTQYF. The CDR3 DNA reads as TGTAGCTCGTCAGAAACAAGCACAGATACGCAGTATTTT.

The chain employs TRBV6-5 and TRBJ1-1, with 7 positions matching TRBD1. Per the germline V gene, CDR1 is MNHEY and CDR2 is SVGAGI. With V trimmed by 4 bases and J by 11 bases, 7 bases remained unmatched. The CDR3 sequence is 12 residues long. The DNA for the CDR3 is TGTGCCAGCAGTTCAACCGGGACAGTGGCTTTCTTT. It specifies CASSSTGTVAFF.

The chain has TRBV11-3 and TRBJ2-7; possible D gene TRBD2, 5 bases. The length of the CDR3 is 13 residues. Germline V gene data show CDR1 as SGHNT and CDR2 as YENEEA. V lost 2 bases and J lost 3, with 8 bases in between. CDR3 coding DNA: TGTGCCAGCAGCTTATTTGGGAGCTACGAGCAGTACTTC. Protein: CASSLFGSYEQYF.

This chain's CDR3 is CASSQVTRGPGELFF. Here the CDR3 DNA reads TGCGCCAGCAGCCAAGTTACCAGGGGGCCGGGGGAGCTGTTTTTT. The chain employs TRBV4-1 and TRBJ2-2; 8 bases align to TRBD1. Germline lookup yields CDR1 MGHRA and CDR2 YSYEKL. The CDR3 is made up of 15 amino acids. Germline trimming cut 1 base from V and 8 bases from J; bases unmatched to any gene: 6.